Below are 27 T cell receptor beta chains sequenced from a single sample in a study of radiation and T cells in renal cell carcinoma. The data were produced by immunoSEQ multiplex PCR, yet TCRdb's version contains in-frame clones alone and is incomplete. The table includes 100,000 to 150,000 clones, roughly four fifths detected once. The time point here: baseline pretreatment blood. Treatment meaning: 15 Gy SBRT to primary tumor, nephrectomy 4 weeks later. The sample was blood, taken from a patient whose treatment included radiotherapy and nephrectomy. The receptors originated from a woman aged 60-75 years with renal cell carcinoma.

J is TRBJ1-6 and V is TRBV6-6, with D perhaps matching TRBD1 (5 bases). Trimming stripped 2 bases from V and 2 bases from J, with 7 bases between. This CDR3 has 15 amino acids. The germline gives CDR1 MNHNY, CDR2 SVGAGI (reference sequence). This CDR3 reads CASSYGGAYNSPLHF. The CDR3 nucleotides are TGTGCCAGCAGTTACGGGGGGGCCTATAATTCACCCCTCCACTTT.

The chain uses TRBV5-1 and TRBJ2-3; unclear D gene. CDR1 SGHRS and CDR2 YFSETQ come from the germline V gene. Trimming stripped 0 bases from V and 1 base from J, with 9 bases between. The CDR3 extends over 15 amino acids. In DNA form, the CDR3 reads TGCGCCAGCAGCTTGGCCGTCAGCGGCACAGATACGCAGTATTTT. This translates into CASSLAVSGTDTQYF.

In DNA, the CDR3 is TGTGCCAGCAGGCAGGGGCAAGGCAATCAGCCCCAGCATTTT. Residues: CASRQGQGNQPQHF. The genes are TRBV27 and TRBJ1-5; possible D gene TRBD1, 6 bases. The CDR3 length is 14 residues. The ends were cut back, 6 bases at V and 2 bases at J, with 11 bases in the middle. Germline-derived CDR1 and CDR2 are MNHEY and SMNVEV (reference sequence).

CDR3 loop: CASSHGGQILADYGYTF. CDR3 DNA sequence: TGTGCCAGCAGCCATGGGGGACAGATTCTAGCCGACTATGGCTACACCTTC. This rearrangement joins TRBV9 to TRBJ1-2; 7 bases agree with TRBD1. CDR3 size: 17 residues. Germline assignment: CDR1 SGDLS and CDR2 YYNGEE. Germline trimming cut 4 bases from V and 3 bases from J; bases unmatched to any gene: 15.

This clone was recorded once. Here the CDR3 DNA reads TGTGCCAGCAGTGACTCGGCAGGTGGGGATGGCTACACCTTC. Amino acids: CASSDSAGGDGYTF. This chain links TRBV6-4 with TRBJ1-2, with D unresolved. Trimming left V 0 bases short and J 6 bases short, with 11 bases between. The V gene's germline CDR1 is MRHNA and CDR2 SNTAGT. This CDR3 region has 14 residues.

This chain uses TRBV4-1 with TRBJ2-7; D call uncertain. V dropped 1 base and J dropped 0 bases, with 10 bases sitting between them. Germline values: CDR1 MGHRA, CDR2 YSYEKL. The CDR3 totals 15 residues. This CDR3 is CASSQVAGISYEQYF. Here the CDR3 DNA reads TGCGCCAGCAGCCAAGTAGCAGGAATCTCCTACGAGCAGTACTTC.

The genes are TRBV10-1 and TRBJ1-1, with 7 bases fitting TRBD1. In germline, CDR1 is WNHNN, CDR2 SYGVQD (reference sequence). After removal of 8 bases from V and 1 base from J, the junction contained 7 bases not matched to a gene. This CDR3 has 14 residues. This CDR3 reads CASRQGSENTEAFF. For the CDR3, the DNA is TGCGCCAGCCGACAGGGATCAGAGAACACTGAAGCTTTCTTT.

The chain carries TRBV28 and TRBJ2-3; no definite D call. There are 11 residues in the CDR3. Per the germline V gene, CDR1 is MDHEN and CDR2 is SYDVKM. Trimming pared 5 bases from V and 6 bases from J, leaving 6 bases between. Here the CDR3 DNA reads TGTGCCAGCAGTAGAGATGATACGCAGTATTTT. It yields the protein CASSRDDTQYF.

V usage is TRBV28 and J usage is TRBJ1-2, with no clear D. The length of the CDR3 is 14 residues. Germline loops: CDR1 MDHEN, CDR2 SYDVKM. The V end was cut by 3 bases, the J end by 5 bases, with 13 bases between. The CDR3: CASSLSKADYGYTF. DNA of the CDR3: TGTGCCAGCAGTTTGAGTAAGGCAGATTATGGCTACACCTTC.

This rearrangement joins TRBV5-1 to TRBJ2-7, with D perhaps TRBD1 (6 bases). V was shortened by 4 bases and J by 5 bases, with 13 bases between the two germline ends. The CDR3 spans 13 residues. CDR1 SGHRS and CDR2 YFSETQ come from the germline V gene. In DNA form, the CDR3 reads TGCGCCAGCAGCCTCACAGGGTGGGACGAGCAGTACTTC. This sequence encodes CASSLTGWDEQYF. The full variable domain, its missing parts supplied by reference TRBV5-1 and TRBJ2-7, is KAGVTQTPRYLIKTRGQQVTLSCSPISGHRSVSWYQQTPGQGLQFLFEYFSETQRNKGNFPGRFSGRQFSNSRSEMNVSTLELGDSALYLCASSLTGWDEQYFGPGTRLTVT.

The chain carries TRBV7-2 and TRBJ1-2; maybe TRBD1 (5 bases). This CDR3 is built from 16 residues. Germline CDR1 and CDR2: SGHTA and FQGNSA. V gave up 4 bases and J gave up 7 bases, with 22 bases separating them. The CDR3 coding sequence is TGTGCCAGCAGCTCTCTCCGGGACCGAGGTTTTTCTGGCTACACCTTC. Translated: CASSSLRDRGFSGYTF. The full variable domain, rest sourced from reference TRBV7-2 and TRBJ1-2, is GAGVSQSPSNKVTEKGKDVELRCDPISGHTALYWYRQSLGQGLEFLIYFQGNSAPDKSGLPSDRFSAERTGGSVSTLTIQRTQQEDSAVYLCASSSLRDRGFSGYTFGSGTRLTVV.

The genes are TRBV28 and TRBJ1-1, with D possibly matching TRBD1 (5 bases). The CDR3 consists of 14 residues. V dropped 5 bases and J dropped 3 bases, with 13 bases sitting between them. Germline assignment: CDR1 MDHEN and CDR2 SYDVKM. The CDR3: CASSPRQTYTEAFF. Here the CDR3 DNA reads TGTGCCAGCAGTCCGAGACAGACCTACACTGAAGCTTTCTTT.

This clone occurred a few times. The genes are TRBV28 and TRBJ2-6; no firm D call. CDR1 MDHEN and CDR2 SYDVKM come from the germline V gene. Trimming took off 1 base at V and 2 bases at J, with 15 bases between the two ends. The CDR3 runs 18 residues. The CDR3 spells CASSLFTQARAGANVLTF. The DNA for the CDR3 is TGTGCCAGCAGTTTATTCACCCAGGCTAGGGCTGGGGCCAACGTCCTGACTTTC.

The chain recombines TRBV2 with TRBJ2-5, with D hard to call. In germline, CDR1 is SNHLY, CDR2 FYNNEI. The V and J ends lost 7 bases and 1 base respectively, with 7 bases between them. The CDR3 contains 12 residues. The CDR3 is CASTYSQETQYF. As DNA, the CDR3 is TGTGCCAGCACCTATAGCCAAGAGACCCAGTACTTC.

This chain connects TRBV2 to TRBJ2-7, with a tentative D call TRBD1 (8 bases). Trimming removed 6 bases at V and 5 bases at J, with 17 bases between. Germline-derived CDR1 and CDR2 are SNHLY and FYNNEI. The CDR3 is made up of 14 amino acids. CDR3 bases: TGTGCCAGCAGGACCGGCACAGGGGGGGACGAGCAGTACTTC. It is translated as CASRTGTGGDEQYF.

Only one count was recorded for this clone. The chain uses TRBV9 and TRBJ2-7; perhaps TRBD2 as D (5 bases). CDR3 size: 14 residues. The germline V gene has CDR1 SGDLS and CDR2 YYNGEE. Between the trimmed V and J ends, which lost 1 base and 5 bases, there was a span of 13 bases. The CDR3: CASSVRWESNEQYF. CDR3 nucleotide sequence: TGTGCCAGCAGCGTAAGGTGGGAGAGCAACGAGCAGTACTTC.

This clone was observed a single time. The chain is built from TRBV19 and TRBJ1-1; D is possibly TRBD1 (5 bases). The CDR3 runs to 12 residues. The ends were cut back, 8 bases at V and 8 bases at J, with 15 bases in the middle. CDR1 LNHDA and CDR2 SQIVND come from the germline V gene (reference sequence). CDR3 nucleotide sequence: TGTGCCAGTGTGGACATCTTTACGGAAGCTTTCTTT. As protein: CASVDIFTEAFF.

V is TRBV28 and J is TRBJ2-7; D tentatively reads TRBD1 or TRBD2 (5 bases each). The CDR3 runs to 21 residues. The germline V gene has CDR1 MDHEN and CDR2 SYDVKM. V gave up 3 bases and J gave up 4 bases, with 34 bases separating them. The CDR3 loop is CASSFFLGTEVDYERRYEQYF. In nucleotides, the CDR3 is TGTGCCAGCAGTTTCTTCCTTGGGACGGAGGTAGATTACGAGCGGAGGTACGAGCAGTACTTC.

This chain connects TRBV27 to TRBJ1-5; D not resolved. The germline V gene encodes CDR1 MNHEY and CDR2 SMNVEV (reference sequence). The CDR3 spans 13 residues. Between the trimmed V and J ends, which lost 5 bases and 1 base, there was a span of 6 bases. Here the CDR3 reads CASSPSSNQPQHF. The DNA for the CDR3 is TGTGCCAGCAGTCCGTCAAGCAATCAGCCCCAGCATTTT.

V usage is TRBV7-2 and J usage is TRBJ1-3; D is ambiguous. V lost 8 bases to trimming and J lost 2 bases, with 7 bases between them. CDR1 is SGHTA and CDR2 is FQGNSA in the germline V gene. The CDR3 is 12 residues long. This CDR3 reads CASAFPGNTIYF. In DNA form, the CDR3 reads TGTGCCAGCGCTTTTCCTGGAAACACCATATATTTT.

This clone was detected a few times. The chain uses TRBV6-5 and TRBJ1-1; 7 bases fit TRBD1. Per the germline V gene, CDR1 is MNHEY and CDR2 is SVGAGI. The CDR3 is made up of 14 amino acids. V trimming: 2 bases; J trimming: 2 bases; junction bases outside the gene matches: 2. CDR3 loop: CASSYGTANTEAFF. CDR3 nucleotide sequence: TGTGCCAGCAGTTACGGGACAGCCAACACTGAAGCTTTCTTT.

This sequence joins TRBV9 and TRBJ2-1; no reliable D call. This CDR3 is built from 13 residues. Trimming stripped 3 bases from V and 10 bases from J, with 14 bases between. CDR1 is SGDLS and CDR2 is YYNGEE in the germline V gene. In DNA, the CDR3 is TGTGCCAGCAGCGCCCGATACGTCGGGGAGCAGTTCTTC. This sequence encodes CASSARYVGEQFF.

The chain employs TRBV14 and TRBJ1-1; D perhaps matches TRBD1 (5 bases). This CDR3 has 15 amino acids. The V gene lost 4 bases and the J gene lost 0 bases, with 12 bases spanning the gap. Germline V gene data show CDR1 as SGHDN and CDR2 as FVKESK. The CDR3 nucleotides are TGTGCCAGCAGCCCTTACAGGTTCTTGAACACTGAAGCTTTCTTT. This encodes CASSPYRFLNTEAFF.

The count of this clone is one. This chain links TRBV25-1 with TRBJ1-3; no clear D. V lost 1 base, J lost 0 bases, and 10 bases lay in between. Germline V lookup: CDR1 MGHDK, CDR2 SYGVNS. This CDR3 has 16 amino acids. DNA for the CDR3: TGTGCCAGCAGTGAATTGATGGGGAGCTCTGGAAACACCATATATTTT. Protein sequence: CASSELMGSSGNTIYF.

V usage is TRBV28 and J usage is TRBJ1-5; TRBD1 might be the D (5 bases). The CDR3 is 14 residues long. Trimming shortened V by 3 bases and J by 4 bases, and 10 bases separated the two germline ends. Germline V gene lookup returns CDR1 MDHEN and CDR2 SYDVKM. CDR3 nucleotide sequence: TGTGCCAGCAGTTTGGGGGGAGATAATCAGCCCCAGCATTTT. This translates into CASSLGGDNQPQHF.

The CDR3: CASSLAIYHSNQPQHF. CDR3 nucleotide sequence: TGTGCCAGCAGCTTAGCGATCTACCATAGCAATCAGCCCCAGCATTTT. The J gene is TRBJ1-5, the V gene TRBV7-6; D is uncertain. The germline gives CDR1 SGHVS, CDR2 FNYEAQ. The CDR3 runs 16 residues. The ends were cut back, 0 bases at V and 0 bases at J, with 9 bases in the middle. The full variable domain, with the rest looked up from reference TRBV7-6 and TRBJ1-5, is GAGVSQSPRYKVTKRGQDVALRCDPISGHVSLYWYRQALGQGPEFLTYFNYEAQQDKSGLPNDRFSAERPEGSISTLTIQRTEQRDSAMYRCASSLAIYHSNQPQHFGDGTRLSIL.

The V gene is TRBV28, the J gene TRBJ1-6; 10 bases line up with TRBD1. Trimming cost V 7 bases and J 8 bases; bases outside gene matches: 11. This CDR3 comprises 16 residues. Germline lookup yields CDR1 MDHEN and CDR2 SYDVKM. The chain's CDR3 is CASTGIGQGGDSPLHF. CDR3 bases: TGTGCCAGCACCGGTATTGGACAGGGGGGGGATTCACCCCTCCACTTT.